This T cell receptor (beta chain) was profiled in a study of T-cell memory formation after mild COVID-19. The overall study: Largely donor-specific TCR clusters were found. Findings and caveats of the study: Pre-infection memory carried some responding clones, suggesting that cross-reactive memory joined.

This clonotype was counted between two and nine times. The antigen is not known. The V and J ends lost 4 bases and 4 bases respectively, with 20 bases between them. CDR1 is SGHRS and CDR2 is YFSETQ in the germline V gene. This CDR3 comprises 16 residues. TCRdb called the 5' RACE reads again in MiXCR, with one record for every CDR3 protein. Counted here are 200,000 to 250,000 distinct CDR3 sequences, 15% occurring once; the ten biggest clones make up about 2%. This clonotype was obtained from an adult woman who had mild COVID-19 (a few samples of this study predate the infection). Cell type and time point are not known. J is TRBJ1-1 and V is TRBV5-1, with D possibly being TRBD1 (6 bases). The sample consisted of PBMCs or a T cell subset sorted from them (not recorded which). This chain's CDR3 is CASSPTLRDTFTEAFF. The CDR3 nucleotides read TGCGCCAGCAGCCCGACTCTCCGGGACACTTTCACTGAAGCTTTCTTT.